A selection of T cell receptor beta chains follows, all from one sample in a study of cytomegalovirus exposure and HLA in healthy donors. Assay: immunoSEQ multiplex PCR; the TCRdb copy retains only in-frame clones and omits some. The sample lists approximately 90,000 clones, approximately 77% occurring once. Sequencing was done on a sample of PBMCs. The receptors derive from a woman in her 40s in good health and CMV-seronegative. Each CDR3 is given with its conserved first and last residue. D genes are given only for firm matches. Where a row states a size, it is once, few, many or the class of an expanded clone; other rows omit it.

d_call	v_call	j_call	clone_size	cdr3_nt	cdr3_aa
-	TRBV5-1	TRBJ1-1	-	TGCGCCAGCAGCTTGGGACGGACAGACACTAATGAAGCTTTCTTT	CASSLGRTDTNEAFF
TRBD1	TRBV15	TRBJ2-2	-	TGTGCCACCGCGGGACAGGGGAGGACCGGGGAGCTGTTTTTT	CATAGQGRTGELFF
-	TRBV5-6	TRBJ2-7	few	TGTGCCAGCAGCTTAATGGGAAGGGAGAAGTACTTC	CASSLMGREKYF
TRBD2	TRBV19	TRBJ2-1	-	TGTGCCACTACGACTAGCGGGGGACAATACAATGAGCAGTTCTTC	CATTTSGGQYNEQFF
TRBD2	TRBV7-2	TRBJ2-3	-	TGTGCCAGCAGCTTACTAGCGGGGGGGTTTACTAGCACAGATACGCAGTATTTT	CASSLLAGGFTSTDTQYF
TRBD1	TRBV10-3	TRBJ2-2	few	TGTGCCATCAGGGGACAGGAGAACACCGGGGAGCTGTTTTTT	CAIRGQENTGELFF
-	TRBV6-4	TRBJ2-1	-	TGTGCCAGCAGTGACTCGATAGGGGGCAATGAGCAGTTCTTC	CASSDSIGGNEQFF
TRBD2	TRBV5-6	TRBJ2-2	once	TGTGCCAGCAGCCATAGCGGGGGAACCGGGGAGCTGTTTTTT	CASSHSGGTGELFF
TRBD2	TRBV13	TRBJ2-7	few	TGTGCCAGCAGCTTAGTAGCTAGCGGGGGCCCCTCCTACGAGCAGTACTTC	CASSLVASGGPSYEQYF
TRBD1	TRBV5-1	TRBJ2-7	-	TGCGCCAGCAGCGCCCGACAGGGGGCCTACGAGCAGTACTTC	CASSARQGAYEQYF
-	TRBV20-1	TRBJ1-1	-	TGCAGCACGTGGCGGAGCACTGAAGCTTTCTTT	CSTWRSTEAFF
-	TRBV7-7	TRBJ2-5	-	TGTGCCAGCAGCCCCAGTGGGGGGGCGGGGGTGCGAGAGACCCAGTACTTC	CASSPSGGAGVRETQYF
TRBD2	TRBV4-3	TRBJ2-3	-	TGCGCCAGCAGCCAGTTCCCAATAGGAGGACTAGCGGGGAGCACAGATACGCAGTATTTT	CASSQFPIGGLAGSTDTQYF
-	TRBV9	TRBJ1-4	-	TGTGCCAGCAGCGTAGAGCCGGGAGGGACCAGTGAAAAACTGTTTTTT	CASSVEPGGTSEKLFF
-	TRBV29-1	TRBJ2-5	-	TGCAGCGTTGCAGGGGTTAAAGAGACCCAGTACTTC	CSVAGVKETQYF